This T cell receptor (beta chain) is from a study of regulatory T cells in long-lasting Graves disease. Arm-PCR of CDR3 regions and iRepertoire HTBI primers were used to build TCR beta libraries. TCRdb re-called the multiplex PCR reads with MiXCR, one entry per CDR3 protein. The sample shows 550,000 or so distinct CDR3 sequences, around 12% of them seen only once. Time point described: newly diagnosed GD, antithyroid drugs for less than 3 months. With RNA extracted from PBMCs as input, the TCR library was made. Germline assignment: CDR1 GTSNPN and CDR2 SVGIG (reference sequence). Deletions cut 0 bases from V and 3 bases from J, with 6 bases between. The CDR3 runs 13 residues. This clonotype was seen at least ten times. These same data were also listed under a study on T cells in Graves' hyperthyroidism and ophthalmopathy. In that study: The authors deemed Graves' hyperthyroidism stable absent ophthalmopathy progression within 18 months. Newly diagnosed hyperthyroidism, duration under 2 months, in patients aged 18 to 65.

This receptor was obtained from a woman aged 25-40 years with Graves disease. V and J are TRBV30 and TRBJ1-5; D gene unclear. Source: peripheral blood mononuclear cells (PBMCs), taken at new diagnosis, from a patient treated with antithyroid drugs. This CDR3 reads CAWSVQNNQPQHF. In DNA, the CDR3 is TGTGCCTGGAGTGTACAGAACAATCAGCCCCAGCATTTT.